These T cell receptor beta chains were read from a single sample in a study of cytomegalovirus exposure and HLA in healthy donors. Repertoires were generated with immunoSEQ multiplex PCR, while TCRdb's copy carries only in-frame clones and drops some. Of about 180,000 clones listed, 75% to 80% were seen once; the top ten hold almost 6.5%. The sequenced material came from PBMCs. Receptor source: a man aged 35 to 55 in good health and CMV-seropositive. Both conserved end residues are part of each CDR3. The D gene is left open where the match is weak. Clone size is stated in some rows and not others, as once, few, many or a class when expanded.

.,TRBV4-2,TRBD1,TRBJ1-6,CASSLQGNNNSPLHF,TGTGCCAGCAGCCTACAGGGGAACAATAATTCACCCCTCCACTTT
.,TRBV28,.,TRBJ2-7,CASFSGDSYEQYF,TGTGCCAGCTTTAGCGGGGACAGCTACGAGCAGTACTTC
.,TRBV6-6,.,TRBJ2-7,CASRPTSTDYEQYF,TGTGCCAGCAGGCCGACTAGTACAGACTACGAGCAGTACTTC
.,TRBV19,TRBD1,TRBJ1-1,CASSPGTENTEAFF,TGTGCCAGTAGCCCCGGGACAGAGAACACTGAAGCTTTCTTT
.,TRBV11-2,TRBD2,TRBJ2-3,CASSSLAGGADTQYF,TGTGCCAGCAGCTCATTAGCGGGAGGGGCAGATACGCAGTATTTT
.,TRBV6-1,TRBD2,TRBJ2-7,CASMSGAYEQYF,TGTGCCAGCATGAGCGGGGCCTACGAGCAGTACTTC
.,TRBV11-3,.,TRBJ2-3,CASSLDGAGIANTQYF,TGTGCCAGCAGCTTAGATGGCGCAGGGATCGCGAATACGCAGTATTTT
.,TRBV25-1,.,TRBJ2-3,CASIFQGGTDTQYF,TGTGCCAGCATATTCCAGGGGGGAACAGATACGCAGTATTTT
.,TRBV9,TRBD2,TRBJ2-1,CASSVGGGYEQFF,TGTGCCAGCAGCGTAGGGGGGGGATATGAGCAGTTCTTC
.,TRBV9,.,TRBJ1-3,CASRPGGASGNTIYF,TGTGCCAGCAGACCCGGGGGGGCGTCTGGAAACACCATATATTTT
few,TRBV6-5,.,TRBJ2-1,CASSYSRVYNEQFF,TGTGCCAGCAGTTACTCCCGGGTCTACAATGAGCAGTTCTTC
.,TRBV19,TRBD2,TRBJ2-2,CASKAGMNTGELFF,TGTGCCTCGAAAGCGGGAATGAACACCGGGGAGCTGTTTTTT
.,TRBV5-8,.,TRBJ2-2,CASSLSGLGTGELFF,TGTGCCAGCAGCTTGTCCGGGTTGGGCACCGGGGAGCTGTTTTTT
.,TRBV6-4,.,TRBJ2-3,CASSPDRSTDTQYF,TGTGCCAGCAGCCCCGACAGGAGCACAGATACGCAGTATTTT
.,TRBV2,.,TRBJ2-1,CASSAPGERESYNEQFF,TGTGCCAGCAGTGCGCCCGGGGAGCGCGAGTCCTACAATGAGCAGTTCTTC
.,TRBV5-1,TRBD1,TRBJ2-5,CASSRTGMEGPQYF,TGCGCCAGCAGCAGGACAGGGATGGAAGGGCCCCAGTACTTC
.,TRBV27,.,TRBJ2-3,CASSQIDYINTDTQYF,TGTGCCAGCAGCCAAATTGACTACATTAACACAGATACGCAGTATTTT
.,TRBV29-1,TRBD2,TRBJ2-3,CSAAGLAGVPDTQYF,TGCAGCGCCGCCGGACTAGCGGGAGTCCCAGATACGCAGTATTTT
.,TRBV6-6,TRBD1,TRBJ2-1,CASSRQGGLVDEQFF,TGTGCCAGCAGCAGACAGGGGGGTCTGGTCGATGAGCAGTTCTTC
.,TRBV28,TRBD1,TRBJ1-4,CASSPGTGHEKLFF,TGTGCCAGCAGTCCAGGGACAGGGCATGAAAAACTGTTTTTT
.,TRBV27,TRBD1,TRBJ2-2,CASSRGQSLASGELFF,TGTGCCAGCAGTCGGGGACAGAGCTTGGCGTCCGGGGAGCTGTTTTTT
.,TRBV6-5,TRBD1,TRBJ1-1,CASRGTGGAGTEAFF,TGTGCCAGCAGAGGGACAGGGGGCGCGGGGACTGAAGCTTTCTTT
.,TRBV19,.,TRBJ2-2,CASSPGVATGELFF,TGTGCCAGTAGCCCGGGGGTTGCCACCGGGGAGCTGTTTTTT
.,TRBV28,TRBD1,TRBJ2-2,CASSPPDRVVAGELFF,TGTGCCAGCAGTCCACCGGACAGGGTCGTCGCCGGGGAGCTGTTTTTT
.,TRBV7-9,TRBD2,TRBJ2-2,CSSSLHRLADTGELFF,TGTTCCAGCAGCTTACATCGACTAGCGGACACCGGGGAGCTGTTTTTT
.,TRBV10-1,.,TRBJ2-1,CASSIDSYNEQFF,TGCGCCAGCAGTATCGACTCATACAATGAGCAGTTCTTC
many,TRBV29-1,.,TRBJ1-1,CSVPSWNTEAFF,TGCAGCGTTCCGTCGTGGAACACTGAAGCTTTCTTT
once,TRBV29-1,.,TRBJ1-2,CSVEREARNYGYTF,TGCAGCGTTGAAAGAGAGGCCCGAAACTATGGCTACACCTTC
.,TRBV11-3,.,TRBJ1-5,CASSSNSNQPQHF,TGTGCCAGCAGCTCCAATAGCAATCAGCCCCAGCATTTT
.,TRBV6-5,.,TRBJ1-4,CASSYARDEKLFF,TGTGCCAGCAGTTACGCCCGAGATGAAAAACTGTTTTTT
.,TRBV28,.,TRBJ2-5,CASSYGSGGLYQETQYF,TGTGCCAGCAGTTACGGATCCGGGGGTTTGTACCAAGAGACCCAGTACTTC
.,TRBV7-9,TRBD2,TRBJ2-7,CASSQGLAGYEQYF,TGTGCCAGCAGCCAGGGACTAGCTGGCTACGAGCAGTACTTC
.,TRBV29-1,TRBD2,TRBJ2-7,CSVISGGGGYEQYF,TGCAGCGTTATTTCGGGAGGCGGGGGCTACGAGCAGTACTTC
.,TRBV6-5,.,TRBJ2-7,CASGPFMGTYEQYF,TGTGCCAGCGGGCCGTTCATGGGCACCTACGAGCAGTACTTC
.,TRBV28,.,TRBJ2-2,CASSSDTGELFF,TGTGCCAGCAGTTCAGACACCGGGGAGCTGTTTTTT
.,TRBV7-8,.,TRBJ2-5,CASSPEYF,TGTGCCAGCAGCCCCGAGTACTTC
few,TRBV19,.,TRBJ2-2,CASLQGTYTGELFF,TGTGCCAGCCTACAGGGGACTTACACCGGGGAGCTGTTTTTT
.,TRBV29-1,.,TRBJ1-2,CSVTTGSNYGYTF,TGCAGCGTGACCACAGGTTCAAACTATGGCTACACCTTC
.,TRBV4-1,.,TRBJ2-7,CASSQVVRDYEQYF,TGCGCCAGCAGCCAAGTCGTCAGGGATTACGAGCAGTACTTC
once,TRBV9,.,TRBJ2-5,CASSPGLLLSETQYF,TGTGCCAGCAGCCCGGGACTTCTGTTAAGCGAGACCCAGTACTTC
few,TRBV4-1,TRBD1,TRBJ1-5,CASSQRYGQGDQPQHF,TGCGCCAGCAGCCAACGATACGGGCAGGGGGATCAGCCCCAGCATTTT
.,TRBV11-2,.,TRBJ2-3,CATRLAGAVWDTQYF,TGTGCCACCAGGCTGGCAGGGGCCGTATGGGATACGCAGTATTTT
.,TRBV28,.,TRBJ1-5,CASSHARNNQPQHF,TGTGCCAGCAGTCACGCCAGGAACAATCAGCCCCAGCATTTT
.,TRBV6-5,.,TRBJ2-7,CASSYPGGEQYF,TGTGCCAGCAGTTACCCGGGTGGCGAGCAGTACTTC
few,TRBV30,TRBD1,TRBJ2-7,CAWSATGGYEQYF,TGTGCCTGGAGTGCGACAGGGGGCTACGAGCAGTACTTC
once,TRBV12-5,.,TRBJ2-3,CASGFSGSDTQYF,TGTGCTAGTGGTTTCTCAGGGTCAGATACGCAGTATTTT
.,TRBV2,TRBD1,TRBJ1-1,CASTGQGILAFF,TGTGCCAGCACGGGACAGGGGATTTTAGCTTTCTTT
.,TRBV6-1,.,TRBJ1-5,CASSEAPNPSQPQHF,TGTGCCAGCAGTGAAGCCCCGAATCCTAGTCAGCCCCAGCATTTT
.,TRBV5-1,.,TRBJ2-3,CASSQNTDTQYF,TGCGCCAGCAGCCAGAACACAGATACGCAGTATTTT
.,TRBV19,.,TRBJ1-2,CASSPSGANYGYTF,TGTGCCAGTAGCCCATCGGGGGCTAACTATGGCTACACCTTC
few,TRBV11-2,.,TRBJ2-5,CASSSIQGQLETQYF,TGTGCCAGCAGCTCGATACAGGGACAACTGGAGACCCAGTACTTC
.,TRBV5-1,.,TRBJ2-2,CASSKDRNTGELFF,TGCGCCAGCAGCAAAGACAGGAACACCGGGGAGCTGTTTTTT
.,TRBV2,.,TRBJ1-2,CASSTGRLGYGYTF,TGTGCCAGCAGTACAGGGCGGTTGGGCTATGGCTACACCTTC
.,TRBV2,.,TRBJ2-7,CASSGSGYEQYF,TGTGCCAGCAGCGGGTCGGGCTACGAGCAGTACTTC
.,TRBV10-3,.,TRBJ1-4,CAISGSGGPEKLFF,TGTGCCATCAGTGGGTCGGGGGGGCCCGAAAAACTGTTTTTT
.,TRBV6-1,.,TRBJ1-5,CASSESRGLAPQHF,TGTGCCAGCAGTGAATCTAGGGGTCTTGCGCCCCAGCATTTT
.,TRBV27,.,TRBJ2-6,CASRWGPGANVLTF,TGTGCCAGCAGGTGGGGCCCTGGGGCCAACGTCCTGACTTTC
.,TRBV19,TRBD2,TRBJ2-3,CATREGPLRADTQYF,TGTGCCACCCGGGAGGGCCCCTTGCGGGCAGATACGCAGTATTTT
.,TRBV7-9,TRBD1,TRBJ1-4,CASSLARTGDEKLFF,TGTGCCAGCAGCTTAGCCCGGACAGGGGATGAAAAACTGTTTTTT